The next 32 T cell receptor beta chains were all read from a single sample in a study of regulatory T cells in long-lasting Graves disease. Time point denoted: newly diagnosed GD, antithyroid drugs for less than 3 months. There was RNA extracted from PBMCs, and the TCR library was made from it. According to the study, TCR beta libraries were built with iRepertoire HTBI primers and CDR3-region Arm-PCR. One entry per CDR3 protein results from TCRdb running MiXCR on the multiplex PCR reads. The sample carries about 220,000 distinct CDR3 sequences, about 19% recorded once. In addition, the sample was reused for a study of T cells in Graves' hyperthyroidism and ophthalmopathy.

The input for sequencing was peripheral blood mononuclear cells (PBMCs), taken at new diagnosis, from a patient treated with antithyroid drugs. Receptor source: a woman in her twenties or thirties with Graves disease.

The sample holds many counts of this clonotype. CDR3 nucleotide sequence: TGCGCCAGCAGATCGGACAGGGGTATCGAGCAGTACTTC. Protein sequence: CASRSDRGIEQYF. The V and J genes are TRBV5-1 and TRBJ2-7, with 9 bases fitting TRBD1. The CDR3 length is 13 residues. Germline CDR1 SGHRS, CDR2 YFSETQ. J gave up 6 bases and V 5 bases, and 6 bases lay outside the gene matches. The full variable domain, rest sourced from reference TRBV5-1 and TRBJ2-7, is KAGVTQTPRYLIKTRGQQVTLSCSPISGHRSVSWYQQTPGQGLQFLFEYFSETQRNKGNFPGRFSGRQFSNSRSEMNVSTLELGDSALYLCASRSDRGIEQYFGPGTRLTVT.

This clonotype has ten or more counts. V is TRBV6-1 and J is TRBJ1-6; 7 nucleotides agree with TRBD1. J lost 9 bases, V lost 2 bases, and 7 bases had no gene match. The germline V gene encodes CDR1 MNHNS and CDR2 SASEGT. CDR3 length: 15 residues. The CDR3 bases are TGTGCCAGCAGTGAAAGCACAGGGGAGGGTTCACCCCTCCACTTT. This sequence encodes CASSESTGEGSPLHF.

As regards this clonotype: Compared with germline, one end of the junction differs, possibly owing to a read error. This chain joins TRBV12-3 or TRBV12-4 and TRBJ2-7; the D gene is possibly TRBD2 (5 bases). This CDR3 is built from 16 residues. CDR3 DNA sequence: TGTGCCAGTGCCGCATGGACTCCAGGTAGCTCCTACGGGCAGTACTTC. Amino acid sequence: CASAAWTPGSSYGQYF.

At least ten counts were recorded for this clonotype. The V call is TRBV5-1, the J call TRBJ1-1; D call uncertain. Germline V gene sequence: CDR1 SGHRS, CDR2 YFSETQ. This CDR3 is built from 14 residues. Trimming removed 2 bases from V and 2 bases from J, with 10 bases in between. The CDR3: CASSLLDTNTEAFF. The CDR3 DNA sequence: TGCGCCAGCAGCTTACTCGACACTAACACTGAAGCTTTCTTT.

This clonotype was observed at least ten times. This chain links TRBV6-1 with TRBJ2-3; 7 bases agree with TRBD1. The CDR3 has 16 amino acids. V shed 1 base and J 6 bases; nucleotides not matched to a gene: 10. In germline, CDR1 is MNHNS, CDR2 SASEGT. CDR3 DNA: TGTGCCAGCAGTGAAGTGGGGGACAGAAGTGGGGATACGCAGTATTTT. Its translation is CASSEVGDRSGDTQYF.

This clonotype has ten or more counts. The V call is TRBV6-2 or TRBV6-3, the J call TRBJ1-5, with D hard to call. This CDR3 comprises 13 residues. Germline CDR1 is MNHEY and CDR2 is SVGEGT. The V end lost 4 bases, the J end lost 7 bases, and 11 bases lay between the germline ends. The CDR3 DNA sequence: TGTGCCAGCAGTTTGGGGTGGGGACAGCCCCAGCATTTT. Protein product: CASSLGWGQPQHF.

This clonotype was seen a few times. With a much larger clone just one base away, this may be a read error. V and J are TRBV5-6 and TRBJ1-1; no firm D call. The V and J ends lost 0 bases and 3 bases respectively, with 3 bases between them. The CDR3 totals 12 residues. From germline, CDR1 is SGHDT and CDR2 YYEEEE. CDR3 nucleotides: TGTGCCAGCAGCTTGGTCTACACTGAAGCTTTCTTT. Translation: CASSLVYTEAFF.

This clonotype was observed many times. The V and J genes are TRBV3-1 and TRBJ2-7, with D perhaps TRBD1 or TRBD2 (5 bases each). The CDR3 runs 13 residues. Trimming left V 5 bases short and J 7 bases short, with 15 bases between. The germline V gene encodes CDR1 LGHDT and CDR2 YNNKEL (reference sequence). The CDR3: CASSRGRSGEQYF. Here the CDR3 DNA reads TGTGCCAGCAGCAGGGGACGCTCCGGGGAGCAGTACTTC.

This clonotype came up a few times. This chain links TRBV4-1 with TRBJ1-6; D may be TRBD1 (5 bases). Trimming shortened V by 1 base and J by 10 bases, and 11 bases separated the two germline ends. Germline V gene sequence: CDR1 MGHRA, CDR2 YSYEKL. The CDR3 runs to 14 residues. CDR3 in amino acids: CASSQGGALSPLHF. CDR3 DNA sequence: TGCGCCAGCAGCCAAGGAGGGGCCTTGTCACCCCTCCACTTT.

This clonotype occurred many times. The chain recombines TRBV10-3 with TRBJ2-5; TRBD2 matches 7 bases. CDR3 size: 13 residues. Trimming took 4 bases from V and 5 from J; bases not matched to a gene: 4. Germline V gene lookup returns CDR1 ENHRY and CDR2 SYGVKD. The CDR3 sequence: CAISVERDETQYF. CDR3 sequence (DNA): TGTGCCATCAGTGTGGAGCGGGATGAGACCCAGTACTTC.

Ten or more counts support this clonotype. The CDR3 loop reads CASSLDRGGRYQETQYF. DNA of the CDR3: TGTGCCAGCAGCTTAGATCGGGGGGGAAGGTACCAAGAGACCCAGTACTTC. The chain recombines TRBV11-2 with TRBJ2-5; 8 nucleotides agree with TRBD2. CDR3 length: 17 amino acids. V gave up 0 bases and J gave up 0 bases; unmatched junction bases: 6. CDR1 SGHAT and CDR2 FQNNGV come from the germline V gene.

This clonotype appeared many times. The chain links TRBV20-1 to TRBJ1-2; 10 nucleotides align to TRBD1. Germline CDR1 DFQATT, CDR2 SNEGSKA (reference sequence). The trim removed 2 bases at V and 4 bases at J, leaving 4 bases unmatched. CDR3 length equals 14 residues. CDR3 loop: CSARRDRGAYGYTF. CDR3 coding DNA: TGCAGTGCTAGACGGGACAGGGGAGCCTATGGCTACACCTTC.

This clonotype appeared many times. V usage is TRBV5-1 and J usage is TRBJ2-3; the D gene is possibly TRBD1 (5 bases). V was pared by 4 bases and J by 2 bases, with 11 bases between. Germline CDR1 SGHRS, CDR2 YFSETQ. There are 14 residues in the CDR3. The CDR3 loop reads CASSPMDNTDTQYF. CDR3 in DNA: TGCGCCAGCAGCCCAATGGACAACACAGATACGCAGTATTTT.

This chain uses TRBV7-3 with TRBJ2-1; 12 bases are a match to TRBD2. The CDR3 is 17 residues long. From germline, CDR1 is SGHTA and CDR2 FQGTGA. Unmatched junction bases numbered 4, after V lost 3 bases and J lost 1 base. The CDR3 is CASSFSSGRVSYNEQFF. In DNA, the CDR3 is TGTGCCAGCAGCTTCTCTAGCGGGAGGGTGTCCTACAATGAGCAGTTCTTC.

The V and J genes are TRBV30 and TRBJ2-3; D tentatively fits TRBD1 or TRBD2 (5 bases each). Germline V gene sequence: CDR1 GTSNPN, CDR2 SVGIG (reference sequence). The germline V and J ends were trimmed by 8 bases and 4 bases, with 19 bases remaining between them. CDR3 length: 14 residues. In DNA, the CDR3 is TGTGCCGCCTATCTAGCCGGGGACGCAGATACGCAGTATTTT. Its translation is CAAYLAGDADTQYF.

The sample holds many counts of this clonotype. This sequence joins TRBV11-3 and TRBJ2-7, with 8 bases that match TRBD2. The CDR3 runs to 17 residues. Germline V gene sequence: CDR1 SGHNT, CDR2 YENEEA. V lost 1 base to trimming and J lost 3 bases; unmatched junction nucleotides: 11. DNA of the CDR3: TGTGCCAGCAGCTTAGCCTATAGCGGGGAATGGTTCTACGAGCAGTACTTC. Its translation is CASSLAYSGEWFYEQYF.

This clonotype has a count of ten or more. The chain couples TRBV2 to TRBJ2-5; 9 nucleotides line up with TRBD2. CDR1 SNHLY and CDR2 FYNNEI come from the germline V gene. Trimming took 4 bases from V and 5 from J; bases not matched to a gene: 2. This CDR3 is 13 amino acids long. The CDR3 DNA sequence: TGTGCCAGCAGTGCCGGACTAGCGGAGACCCAGTACTTC. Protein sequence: CASSAGLAETQYF.

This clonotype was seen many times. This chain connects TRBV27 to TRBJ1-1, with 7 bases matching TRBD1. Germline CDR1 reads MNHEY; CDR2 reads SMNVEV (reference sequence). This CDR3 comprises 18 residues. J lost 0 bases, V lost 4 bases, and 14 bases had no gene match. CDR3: CASSSLIFGTDMNTEAFF. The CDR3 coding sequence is TGTGCCAGCAGTTCACTCATTTTTGGGACAGACATGAACACTGAAGCTTTCTTT.

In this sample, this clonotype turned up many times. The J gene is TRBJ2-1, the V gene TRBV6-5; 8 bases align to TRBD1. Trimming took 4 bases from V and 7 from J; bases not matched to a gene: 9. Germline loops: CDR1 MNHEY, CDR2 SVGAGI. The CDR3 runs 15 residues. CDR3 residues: CASSLNQGAGNEQFF. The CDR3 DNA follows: TGTGCCAGCAGTTTGAATCAGGGGGCAGGGAATGAGCAGTTCTTC.

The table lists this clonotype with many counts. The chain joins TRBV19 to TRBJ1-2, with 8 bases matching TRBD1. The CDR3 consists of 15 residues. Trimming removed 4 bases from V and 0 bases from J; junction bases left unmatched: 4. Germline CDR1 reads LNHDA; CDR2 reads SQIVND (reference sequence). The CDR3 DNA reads TGTGCCAGTAGTACGAGGACAGGGACTAACTATGGCTACACCTTC. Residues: CASSTRTGTNYGYTF. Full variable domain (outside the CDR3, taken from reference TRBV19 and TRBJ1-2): DGGITQSPKYLFRKEGQNVTLSCEQNLNHDAMYWYRQDPGQGLRLIYYSQIVNDFQKGDIAEGYSVSREKKESFPLTVTSAQKNPTAFYLCASSTRTGTNYGYTFGSGTRLTVV.

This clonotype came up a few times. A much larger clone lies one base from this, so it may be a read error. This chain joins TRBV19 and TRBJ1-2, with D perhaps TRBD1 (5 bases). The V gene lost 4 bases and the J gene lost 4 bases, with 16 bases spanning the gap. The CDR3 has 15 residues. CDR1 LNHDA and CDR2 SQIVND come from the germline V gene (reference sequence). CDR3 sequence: CASSSPDSASYGYTF. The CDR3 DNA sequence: TGTGCCAGTAGTAGCCCCGACAGTGCTAGCTATGGCTACACCTTC.

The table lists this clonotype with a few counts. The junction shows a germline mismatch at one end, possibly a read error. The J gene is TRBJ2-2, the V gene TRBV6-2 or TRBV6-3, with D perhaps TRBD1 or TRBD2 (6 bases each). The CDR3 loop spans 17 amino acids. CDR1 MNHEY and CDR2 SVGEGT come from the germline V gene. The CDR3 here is CASRLGGVVANTGELLF. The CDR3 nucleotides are TGTGCCAGCAGATTGGGGGGCGTCGTCGCGAACACCGGGGAGCTGCTTTTT.

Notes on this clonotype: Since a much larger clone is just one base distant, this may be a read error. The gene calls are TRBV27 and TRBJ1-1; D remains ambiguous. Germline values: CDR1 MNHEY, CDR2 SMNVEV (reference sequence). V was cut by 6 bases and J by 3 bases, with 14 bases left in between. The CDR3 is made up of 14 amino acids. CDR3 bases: TGTGCCAGCAGCCGAGAGTTTATGGACACTGAAGCTTTCTTT. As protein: CASSREFMDTEAFF.

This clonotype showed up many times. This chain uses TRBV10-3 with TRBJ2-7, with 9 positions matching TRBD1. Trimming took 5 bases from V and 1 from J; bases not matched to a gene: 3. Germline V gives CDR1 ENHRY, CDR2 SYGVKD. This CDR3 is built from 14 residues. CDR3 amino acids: CAISTGTGSYEQYF. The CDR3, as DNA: TGTGCCATCAGTACCGGGACAGGGTCCTACGAGCAGTACTTC.

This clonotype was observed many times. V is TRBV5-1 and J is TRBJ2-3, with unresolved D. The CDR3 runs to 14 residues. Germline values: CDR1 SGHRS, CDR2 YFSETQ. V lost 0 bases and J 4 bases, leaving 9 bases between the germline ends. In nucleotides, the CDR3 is TGCGCCAGCAGCTTGGCCGGGCTACCAGATACGCAGTATTTT. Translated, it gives CASSLAGLPDTQYF.

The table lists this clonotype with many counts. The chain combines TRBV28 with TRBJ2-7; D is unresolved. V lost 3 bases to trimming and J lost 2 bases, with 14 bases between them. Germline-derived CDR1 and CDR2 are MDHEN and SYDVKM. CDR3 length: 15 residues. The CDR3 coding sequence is TGTGCCAGCAGTTTTGGGTGGGAACTCCCCTACGAGCAGTACTTC. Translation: CASSFGWELPYEQYF.

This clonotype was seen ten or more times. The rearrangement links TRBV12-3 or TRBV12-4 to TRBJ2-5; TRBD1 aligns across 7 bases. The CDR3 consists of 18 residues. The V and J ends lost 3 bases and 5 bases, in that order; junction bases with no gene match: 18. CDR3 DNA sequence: TGTGCCAGCAGTTTCTCCTTAGGGGGCCTAGCACGGCCGGAGACCCAGTACTTC. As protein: CASSFSLGGLARPETQYF.

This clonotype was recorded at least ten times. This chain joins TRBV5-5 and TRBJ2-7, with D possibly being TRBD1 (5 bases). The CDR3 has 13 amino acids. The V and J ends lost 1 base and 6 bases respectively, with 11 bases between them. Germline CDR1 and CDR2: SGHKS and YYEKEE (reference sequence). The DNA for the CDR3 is TGTGCCAGCAGCTTGACAGGCTCTGGCGAGCAGTACTTC. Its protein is CASSLTGSGEQYF.

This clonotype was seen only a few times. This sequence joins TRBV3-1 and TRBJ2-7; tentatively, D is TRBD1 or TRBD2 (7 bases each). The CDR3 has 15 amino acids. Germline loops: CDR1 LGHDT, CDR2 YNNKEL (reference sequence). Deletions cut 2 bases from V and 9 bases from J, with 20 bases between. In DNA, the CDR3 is TGTGCCAGCAGCCAATCCCCCGCGGGGGCAGGGGGGCAGTACTTC. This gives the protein CASSQSPAGAGGQYF.

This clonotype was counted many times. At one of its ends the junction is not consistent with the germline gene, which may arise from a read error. CDR3 sequence reads: CASSLIRTEAFF. The CDR3 nucleotides read TGTGCCAGCAGCTTGATCAGAACTGAAGCTTTCTTT. The chain carries TRBV5-1 and TRBJ1-1, with D uncertain. The germline CDR1 and CDR2 sequences are SGHRS and YFSETQ. CDR3 length: 12 residues.

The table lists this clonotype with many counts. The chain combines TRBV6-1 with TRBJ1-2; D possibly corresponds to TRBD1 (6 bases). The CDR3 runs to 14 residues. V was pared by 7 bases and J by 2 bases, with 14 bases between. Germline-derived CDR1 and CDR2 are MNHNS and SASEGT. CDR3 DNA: TGTGCCAGCACCCTGACAGGAGCCAACTATGGCTACACCTTC. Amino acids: CASTLTGANYGYTF.

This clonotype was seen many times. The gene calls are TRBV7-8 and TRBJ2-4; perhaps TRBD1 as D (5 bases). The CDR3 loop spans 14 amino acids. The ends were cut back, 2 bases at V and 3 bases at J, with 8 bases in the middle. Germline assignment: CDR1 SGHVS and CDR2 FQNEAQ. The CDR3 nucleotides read TGTGCCAGCAGCTTAACAGGCGGCAAAAACATTCAGTACTTC. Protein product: CASSLTGGKNIQYF.